This T cell receptor beta chain was captured in a study of T cell responses to AZD1222 COVID-19 vaccine. Overall study results and limits: Repertoires were obtained only post-peak T cell response. Targeting of unmutated variant regions was reportedly seen in nearly half of spike-specific TCRs.

Comment on this clone: What it recognizes is unknown.

In germline, CDR1 is MNHEY, CDR2 SVGEGT. The V end lost 0 bases, the J end lost 2 bases, and 15 bases lay between the germline ends. The CDR3 consists of 17 residues. Here immunoSEQ multiplex PCR was the method, and the copy in TCRdb shows in-frame clones only, minus some. The sample has 120,000 to 150,000 clones, around nine tenths seen once; the top ten hold 1.1% to 1.5%. Sequences were derived from peripheral blood, sampled on day 0 of AZD1222 vaccination. The chain joins TRBV6-2 or TRBV6-3 to TRBJ2-3; tentative D call: TRBD2 (5 bases). This TCR derives from an adult in good health. The CDR3 region has the DNA TGTGCCAGCAGTTACTCGTGGGAAGCGGATCCCACAGATACGCAGTATTTT. Translated: CASSYSWEADPTDTQYF.